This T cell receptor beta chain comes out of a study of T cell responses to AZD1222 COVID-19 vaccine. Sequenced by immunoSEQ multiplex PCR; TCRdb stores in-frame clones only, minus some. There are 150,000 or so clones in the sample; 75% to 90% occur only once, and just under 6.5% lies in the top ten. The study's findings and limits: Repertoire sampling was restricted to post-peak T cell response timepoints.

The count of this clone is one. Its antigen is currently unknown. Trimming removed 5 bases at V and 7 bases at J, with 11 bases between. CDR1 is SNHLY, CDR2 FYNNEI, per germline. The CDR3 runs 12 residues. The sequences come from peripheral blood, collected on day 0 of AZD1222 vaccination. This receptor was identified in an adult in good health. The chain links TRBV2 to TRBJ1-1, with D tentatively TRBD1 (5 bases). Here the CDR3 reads CASSLVGREAFF. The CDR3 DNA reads TGTGCCAGCAGTCTAGTGGGGCGTGAAGCTTTCTTT.